The following is a T cell receptor beta chain sequence with its context. This clonotype has a handful of counts. No antigen is known for it. No much larger clone exists at a distance of one base, and base qualities are not known. This sample was sequenced with an Illumina NovaSeq 6000. Using 5'RACE with constant-segment primers, TCRalpha and TCRbeta cDNA libraries were constructed, with sample barcodes and unique molecular identifiers added in the process. Trizol reagent was used to extract RNA from every sample. The libraries were amplified in two PCR steps, and the second step added a second sample barcode and Illumina TruSeq adapters. Sequencing of the libraries was done on an Illumina NovaSeq, producing 2 x 150 bp paired-end reads. Per the authors' processing: Reads were demultiplexed and collapsed into UMI-guided consensus sequences with migec v1.2.7. Using mixcr v2.1.11, the UMI consensuses were aligned to TRA and TRB V and J templates and assembled into clonotypes. Expanded or contracted clonotypes were those called significant by both edgeR and NoisET, with noise models trained on biological replicates. For edgeR calls, the cutoffs were a false discovery rate-adjusted p below 0.01 and a log2 fold-change threshold of 1. As an exploratory analysis of dynamics, PCA with hierarchical clustering was applied to max-normalized trajectories of the 1000 most abundant clonotypes. The CD4 or CD8 phenotype of responding clones was assigned using the separately sequenced CD4+ and CD8+ repertoires. The public sequencing data were trimmed at Q25 with fastp and processed into clonotypes with MiXCR by TCRdb, which kept only in-frame beta chains. Records with the same CDR3 protein are collapsed into one entry carrying the most frequent genes and DNA. The V and J calls and clone size are TCRdb's, not the authors'. The sample table holds about 390,000 distinct CDR3 sequences, of which approximately 15% were seen once. The ten largest clonotypes hold roughly 21% of the sample.

These data are taken from a study of T-cell memory formation after mild COVID-19 (dated by TCRdb to 2020 to 2023). Some background on the complete study: TCR sequence clusters from the two donors were largely donor specific. In two donors, T-cell clones that expanded and contracted after mild COVID-19 were followed by sequencing TCRalpha and TCRbeta repertoires longitudinally. The cohort was made up of two young adult volunteers, one female and one male, who were previously healthy.

Including the terminal cysteine and phenylalanine, the CDR3 comprises 16 residues. The kept DNA is CDR3 alone, 48 bases in frame from the first base. From the germline V gene, CDR1 is SGHVS and CDR2 is FQNEAQ. The V and J ends are trimmed by 5 bases and 2 bases, leaving 19 bases between them. Ficoll-Paque density gradient centrifugation was the method used to isolate PBMCs. What the authors observed across the whole study: Balanced CD4/CD8 phenotypes were observed for clones contracting from day 15 to 85, whereas a bias towards CD4+ was observed for a second wave of clones expanding from day 15 to 37. Some responding clones were detected in pre-infection memory, which suggested that pre-existing cross-reactive memory T cells had joined the SARS-CoV-2 response. Contracting CD4+ clones appeared mostly in the CM and EM memory subsets, whereas CD8+ clones were enriched in EMRA. Only two mild cases were covered in the study, and larger cohorts including severe cases with pre-infection samples were considered necessary. SARS-CoV-2 specificity was not confirmed for the second-wave clones peaking on day 37.

The clonotype was recovered from a man in his late teens or twenties who had mild COVID-19 (a few samples of this study predate the infection). The sample titles of this study are shuffled in the database, so cell type and time point are left out; the donor was told from shared clones. Sequencing was done on a sample of PBMCs or a T cell subset sorted from them (not recorded which). The chain is made from TRBV7-8 and TRBJ2-7; TRBD2 could be the D gene, as 5 bases match. The CDR3 protein is CASSPENRGYTYEQYF. The sequenced DNA: TGTGCCAGCAGCCCCGAGAATAGAGGGTATACCTACGAGCAGTACTTC.